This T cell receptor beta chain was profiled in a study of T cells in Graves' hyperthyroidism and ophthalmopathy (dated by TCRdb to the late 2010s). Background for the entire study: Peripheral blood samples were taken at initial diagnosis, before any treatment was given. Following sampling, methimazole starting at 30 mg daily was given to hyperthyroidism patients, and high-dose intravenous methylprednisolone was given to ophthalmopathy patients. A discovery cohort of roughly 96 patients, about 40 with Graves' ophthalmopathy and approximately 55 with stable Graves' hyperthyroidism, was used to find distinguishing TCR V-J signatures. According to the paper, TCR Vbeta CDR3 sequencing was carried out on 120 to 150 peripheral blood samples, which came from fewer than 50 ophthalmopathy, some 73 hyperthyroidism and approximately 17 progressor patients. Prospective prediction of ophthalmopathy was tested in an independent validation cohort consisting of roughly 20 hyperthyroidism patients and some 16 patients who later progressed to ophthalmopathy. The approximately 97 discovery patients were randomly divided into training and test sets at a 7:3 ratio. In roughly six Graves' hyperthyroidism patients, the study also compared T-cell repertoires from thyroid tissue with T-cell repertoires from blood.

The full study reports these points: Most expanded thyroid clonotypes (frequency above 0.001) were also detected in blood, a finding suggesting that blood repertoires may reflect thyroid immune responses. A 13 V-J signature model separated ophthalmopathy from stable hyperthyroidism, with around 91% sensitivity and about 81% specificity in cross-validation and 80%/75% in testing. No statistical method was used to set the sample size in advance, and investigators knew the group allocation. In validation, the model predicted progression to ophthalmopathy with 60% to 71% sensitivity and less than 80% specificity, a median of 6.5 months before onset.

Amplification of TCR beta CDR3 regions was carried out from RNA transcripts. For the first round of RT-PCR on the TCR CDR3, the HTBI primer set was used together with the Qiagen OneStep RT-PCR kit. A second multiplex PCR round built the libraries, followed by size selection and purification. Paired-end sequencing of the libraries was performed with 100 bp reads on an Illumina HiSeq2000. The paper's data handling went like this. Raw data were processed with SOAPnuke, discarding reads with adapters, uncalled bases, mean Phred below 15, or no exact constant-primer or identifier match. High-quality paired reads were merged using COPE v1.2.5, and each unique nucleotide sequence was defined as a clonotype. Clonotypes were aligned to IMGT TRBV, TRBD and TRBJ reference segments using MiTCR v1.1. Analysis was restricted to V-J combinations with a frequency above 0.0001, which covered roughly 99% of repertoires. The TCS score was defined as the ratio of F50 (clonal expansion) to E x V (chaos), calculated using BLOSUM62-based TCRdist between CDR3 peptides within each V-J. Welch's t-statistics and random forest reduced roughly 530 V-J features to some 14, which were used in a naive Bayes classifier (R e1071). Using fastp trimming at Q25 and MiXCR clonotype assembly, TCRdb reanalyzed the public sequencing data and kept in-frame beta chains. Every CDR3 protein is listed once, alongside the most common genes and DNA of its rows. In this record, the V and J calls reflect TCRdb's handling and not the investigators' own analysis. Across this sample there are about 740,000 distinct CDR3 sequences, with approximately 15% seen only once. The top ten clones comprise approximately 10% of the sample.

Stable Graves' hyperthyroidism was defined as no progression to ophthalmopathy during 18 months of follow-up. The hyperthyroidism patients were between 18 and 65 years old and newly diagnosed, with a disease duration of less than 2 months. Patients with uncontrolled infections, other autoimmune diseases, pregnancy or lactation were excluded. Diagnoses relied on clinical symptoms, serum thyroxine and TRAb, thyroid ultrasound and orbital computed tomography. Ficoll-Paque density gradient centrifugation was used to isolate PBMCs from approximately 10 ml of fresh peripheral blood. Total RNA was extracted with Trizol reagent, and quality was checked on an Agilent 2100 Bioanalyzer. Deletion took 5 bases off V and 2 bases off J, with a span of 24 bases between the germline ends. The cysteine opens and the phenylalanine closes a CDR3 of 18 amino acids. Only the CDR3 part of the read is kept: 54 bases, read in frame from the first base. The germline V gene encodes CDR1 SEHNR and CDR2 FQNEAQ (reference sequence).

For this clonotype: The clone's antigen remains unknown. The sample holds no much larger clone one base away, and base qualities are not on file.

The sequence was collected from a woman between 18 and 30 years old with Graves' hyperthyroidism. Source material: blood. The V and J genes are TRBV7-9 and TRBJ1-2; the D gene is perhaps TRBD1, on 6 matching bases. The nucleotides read TGTGCCAGCAGCAGTAACCTTATACTCGACAGGCGCAACTATGGCTACACCTTC. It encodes CASSSNLILDRRNYGYTF.